This T cell receptor beta chain was identified during a study of cytomegalovirus exposure and HLA in healthy donors (dated by TCRdb to between 2016 and 2019). Context from the whole study: In an earlier analysis of some 550 of the donors, roughly 300 Gb of sequence data and 120 million or so unique TCR beta sequences from approximately 180 million T cells were reported. The later analysis used no new phenotypic data to find candidate immune exposures, relying instead on TCR beta sequences and their occurrence across donors. To predict cytomegalovirus infection status, the study brought together high-throughput TCR immunosequencing, statistical association of individual TCRs with disease status, and machine learning. Four to six DR-DQ haplotypes were handled as single units for association and clustering, since linkage in the cohort was strong. The study used immunosequencing to profile the T cell repertoires of 666 subjects and linked those repertoires to cytomegalovirus serostatus. In an earlier analysis of 587 of the donors, high-throughput TCR beta sequencing was used to judge whether each TCR beta V gene segment behaved as functional or pseudogenic. A later genetic analysis took genome-wide SNP genotypes for about three fifths of the 666 donors and used that subset as a discovery cohort. On average, roughly 240,000 unique TCR beta nucleotide sequences were sequenced per donor among about 400 genotyped donors of the cohort, with around 19% of those sequences being non-productive. Of the approximately 400 genotyped donors, less than 90% were placed in the genetic ancestry cluster associated with self-reported Caucasian donors. Donor age, sex, ethnicity and CMV serostatus were collected together with the repertoire data. Along with the roughly 670-subject first cohort, a separate validation cohort of 120 different subjects was used. All discovery cohort repertoires had been generated on a single sequencing platform. Class I and class II HLA loci were covered by the typing at four-digit resolution. The aim of the study was to test whether cataloging public T cell receptors could identify signatures of past pathogen exposure. Typing coverage differed by locus: A, B, C, DRB1 and DQB1 were typed in about 620-630 donors, DQA1 in about 510, DPA1 in nearly 610, and DPB1 in roughly 470. In a later analysis, previously published TCR beta repertoires from about 640 donors were re-analyzed and high-resolution HLA genotyping was added so that TCR occurrence patterns could be studied. Roughly 300 gigabases of sequencing data and approximately 91 million unique TCR sequences made up an early release that covered several hundred HLA-typed donors. Overall study results and their limits: Most TCR sequences were observed very rarely across donors, whereas some public TCRs were present in many individuals. In vitro tests confirmed that a few of the cytomegalovirus-associated TCR beta chains recognize cytomegalovirus antigens. The classifier was reported to diagnose cytomegalovirus status with high specificity and sensitivity in both the original and validation cohorts. In a later genetic analysis, fewer N-insertions in productive TCRs were reported among donors in an Asian-associated ancestry cluster than the roughly 700-donor mean. A later genetic analysis associated a missense DCLRE1C variant with V-gene and J-gene trimming of TCR beta chains, and an independent cohort replicated the association. The authors suggested that the approach could potentially be generalized to other disease states and immunological phenotypes. In a later analysis, several top co-occurrence clusters were reported to appear linked to parvovirus B19, influenza, CMV and Epstein-Barr virus. In an earlier analysis of about 600 of the donors, most TCR beta V segments appeared in productive rearrangements about 87% or about 30% of the time, broadly matching IMGT annotations. The study gave a list of 150 to 200 TCR beta chains associated with cytomegalovirus. A later analysis found that TCR association rates varied across HLA loci, with DRB1 alleles showing the most associated TCRs and HLA-C alleles the fewest. The earlier analysis of about 600 of the donors excluded roughly 16 rarely observed V segments, including chromosome 9 orphons, because counts were too low. In a later analysis, most CMV-associated TCR beta chains were found to appear HLA-restricted, with HLA associations seemingly driven largely by CMV exposure. A further reported finding was that TCR beta sequences accurately predicted the HLA-A and HLA-B alleles for most subjects in the first cohort. Because some donors lacked HLA typing at each locus, the association tests relied only on the typed subset. Compared with equally common non-associated chains, HLA-associated TCR beta chains in a later analysis were more clonally expanded and had lower generation probabilities. A cluster of highly shared sequence variants was judged likely to represent a technical artifact of the sequencing pipeline. When HLA alleles, especially DR and DQ, strongly co-occurred, TCR associations were difficult to assign to individual alleles. For the cohort, immune exposure information was limited to CMV serostatus. Because the 87-base-pair reads could not distinguish some IMGT-functional V segments, including TRBV6-2 and TRBV6-3, those segments were excluded. Presence/absence analyses assumed roughly uniform sequencing depth across donors, an assumption that may not hold. Linkage disequilibrium might explain the correlated functional status among segregating V segments, but an unknown experimental factor could not be ruled out. Specific HLA alleles were associated with 16,951 TCR beta sequences at a false discovery rate of 0.05 in a later analysis. This cohort had only TCR beta chains sequenced, and the lack of alpha or paired-chain data limited which features could be detected.

This clone came up a few times. Its antigen is currently not known. Per-nucleotide qualities are absent, and no much larger clonotype sits a single base away. After removal of 3 bases from V and 3 bases from J, the junction retains 4 bases not matched to a gene. The CDR3 runs 15 amino acids, cysteine and phenylalanine included. Of the read, only the CDR3 DNA is kept; its 45 bases are in frame from base 1. CDR1 and CDR2, looked up from the germline V gene, are SGHDT and YYEEEE. In total, just over 650 healthy bone marrow donors made up the cohort. At the time of sampling, all cohort members were nominally healthy, though unrecorded immune exposures were likely present. The donor tested CMV seropositive and was one of the 289 seropositive cohort members. A peripheral blood sample was provided by each donor, and peripheral blood mononuclear cells were used for TCR beta sequencing. Genomic DNA was extracted from the blood cell samples with the Qiagen DNeasy Blood Extraction Kit.

The library was built by means of the immunoSEQ multiplex PCR assay. For the multiplex PCR, a mixture combining 60 forward primers for TCR Vbeta segments and 13 reverse primers for TCR Jbeta segments was used. The CDR3 region of rearranged TCR beta genes was amplified from genomic DNA with a multiplex PCR assay. Amplified TCR beta libraries were sequenced as 87-base-pair reads on the Illumina HiSeq System. Per the original workflow: In a later analysis, some 80 million unique TCR beta chains were counted across the roughly 610 repertoires, and around 11 million of these chains were shared by at least two donors. Raw reads were error-corrected and collapsed into unique sequences with a nearest-neighbor algorithm that merged closely related sequences to remove PCR and sequencing errors. Alignment of CDR3 sequences to IMGT reference sequences was used to assign V, D and J gene segments. For a sequence to be retained, at least a six-nucleotide match to both a V gene segment and a J gene segment was required. A rearrangement counted as productive if the CDR3 had no stop codons and remained in frame with V and J, and every other rearrangement counted as non-productive. Following IMGT convention, CDR3 was defined as the stretch from the second conserved V-encoded cysteine to the conserved J-encoded phenylalanine. In an earlier analysis of around 640 of the donors, sequences lacking an unambiguous match to a single V gene segment were excluded. In an earlier analysis of some 590 of the donors, a V segment was called functional when productive rearrangements were above 56.7%, and segregating when the standard deviation between donors exceeded 5%. A statistical classification framework was developed to diagnose cytomegalovirus status using the catalog of TCR beta chain sequences. A later analysis assigned V and J genes by comparing TCR nucleotide sequences with IMGT/GENE-DB human TR gene sequences. In a later analysis, CDR3 sequences and most-parsimonious VDJ recombination scenarios were assigned using the TCRdist pipeline. In a later analysis, every TCR beta chain was defined by the combination of its CDR3 amino acid sequence and its V-gene family, and reads without a unique V-gene family were dropped. A later analysis removed 500 to 600 highly shared, low-generation-probability nucleotide sequences to deal with suspected cross-contamination and a sequencing artifact. In a later analysis, a clonal expansion index for each public chain was calculated from normalized within-repertoire ranks of inferred template counts. In a later analysis, generation probabilities were computed using a VDJ recombination model fitted to out-of-frame rearrangements, and the results were checked against IGoR. Hypergeometric tests were used in a later analysis to score TCR-TCR, TCR-HLA and TCR-CMV co-occurrence, with a repertoire-size bias correction applied to the TCR pairs. To estimate false discovery rates, a later analysis permuted the HLA or CMV assignments 20 times. In a later analysis, co-occurring TCRs were grouped with DBSCAN, and TCRdist sequence similarity was added when clustering was performed within HLA-allele-positive subsets. Repertoires with fewer than 30,000 or more than 120,000 public chains were left out of co-occurrence clustering, as were a handful of repertoires with anomalous nucleotide sharing. Here the immuneACCESS table is served through TCRdb, limited to in-frame sequences with V and J called. Missing clones are a known gap in these copies; in checked studies unresolved V genes cover under half, and the rest lacks a known reason. For V, J and clone size, that table is used; D and trimming come from the DNA. The table for this sample lists approximately 95,000 clones; about four fifths of them were counted only once. The leading ten clones occupy about 4% of the sample.

The chain links TRBV5-6 with TRBJ2-1; the central 9 bases match TRBD1. Sample: PBMCs. The receptor's source is a woman aged 40 to 55 in good health and CMV-seropositive. Here the CDR3 is given as CASSYRDRDYNEQFF. The nucleotide sequence is given as TGTGCCAGCAGCTACCGGGACAGGGACTACAATGAGCAGTTCTTC.